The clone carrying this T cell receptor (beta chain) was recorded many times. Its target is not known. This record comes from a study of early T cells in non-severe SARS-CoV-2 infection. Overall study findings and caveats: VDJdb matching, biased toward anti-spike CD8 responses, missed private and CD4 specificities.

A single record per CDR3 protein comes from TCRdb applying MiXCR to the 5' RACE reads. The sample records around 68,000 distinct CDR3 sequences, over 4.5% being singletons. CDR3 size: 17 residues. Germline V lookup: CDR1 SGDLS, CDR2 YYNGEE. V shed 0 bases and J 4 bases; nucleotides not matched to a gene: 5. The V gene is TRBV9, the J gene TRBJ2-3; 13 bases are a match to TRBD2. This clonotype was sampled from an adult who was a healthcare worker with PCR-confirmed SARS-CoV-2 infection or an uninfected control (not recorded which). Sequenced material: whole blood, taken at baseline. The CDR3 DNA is TGTGCCAGCAGCGTAGTAGGACTAGCGGGAGCGGCAGATACGCAGTATTTT. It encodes CASSVVGLAGAADTQYF.